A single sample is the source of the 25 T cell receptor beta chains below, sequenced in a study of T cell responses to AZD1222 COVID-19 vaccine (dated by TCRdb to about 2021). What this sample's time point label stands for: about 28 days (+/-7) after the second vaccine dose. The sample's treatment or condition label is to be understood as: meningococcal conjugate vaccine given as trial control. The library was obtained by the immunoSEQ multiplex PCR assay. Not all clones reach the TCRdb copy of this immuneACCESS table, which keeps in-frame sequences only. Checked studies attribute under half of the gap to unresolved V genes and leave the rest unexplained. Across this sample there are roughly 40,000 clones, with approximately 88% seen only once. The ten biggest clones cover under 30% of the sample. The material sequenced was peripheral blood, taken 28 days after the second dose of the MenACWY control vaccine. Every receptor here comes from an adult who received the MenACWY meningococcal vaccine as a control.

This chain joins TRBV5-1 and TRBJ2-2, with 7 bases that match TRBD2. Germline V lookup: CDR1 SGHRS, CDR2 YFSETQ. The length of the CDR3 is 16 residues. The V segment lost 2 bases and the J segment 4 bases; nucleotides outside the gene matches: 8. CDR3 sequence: CASSFGRGRSTGELFF. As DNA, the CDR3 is TGCGCCAGCAGCTTTGGGAGGGGTCGATCCACCGGGGAGCTGTTTTTT.

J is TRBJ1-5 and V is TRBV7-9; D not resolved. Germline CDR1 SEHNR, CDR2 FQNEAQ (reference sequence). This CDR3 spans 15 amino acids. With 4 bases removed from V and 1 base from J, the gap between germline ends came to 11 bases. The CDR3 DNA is TGTGCCAGCAGCTCACGGGCCGGGAGCAATCAGCCCCAGCATTTT. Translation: CASSSRAGSNQPQHF.

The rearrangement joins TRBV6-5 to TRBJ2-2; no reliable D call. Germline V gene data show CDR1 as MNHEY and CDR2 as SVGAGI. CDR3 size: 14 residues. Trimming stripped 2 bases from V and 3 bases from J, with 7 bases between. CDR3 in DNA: TGTGCCAGCAGTTACAATCCGTACACCGGGGAGCTGTTTTTT. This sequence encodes CASSYNPYTGELFF.

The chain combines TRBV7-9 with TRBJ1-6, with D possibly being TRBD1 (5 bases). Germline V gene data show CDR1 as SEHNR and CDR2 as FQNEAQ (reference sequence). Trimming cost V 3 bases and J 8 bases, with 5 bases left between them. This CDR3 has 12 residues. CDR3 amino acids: CASSFRDSPLHF. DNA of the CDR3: TGTGCCAGCAGCTTCAGGGATTCACCCCTCCACTTT.

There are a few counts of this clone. This chain's CDR3 is CASRAARFQAGETQYF. CDR3 sequence (DNA): TGCGCCAGCAGAGCGGCCAGGTTTCAGGCCGGGGAGACCCAGTACTTC. The rearrangement uses TRBV10-2 and TRBJ2-5, with D possibly being TRBD2 (5 bases). The CDR3 is 16 amino acids. The germline CDR1 and CDR2 sequences are WSHSY and SAAADI. V was trimmed by 6 bases and J by 5 bases, leaving 22 bases between them.

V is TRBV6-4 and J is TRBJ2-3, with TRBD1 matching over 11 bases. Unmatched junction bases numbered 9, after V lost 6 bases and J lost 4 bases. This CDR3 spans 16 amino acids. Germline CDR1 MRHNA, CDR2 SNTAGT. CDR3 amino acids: CASSPGTGGSADTQYF. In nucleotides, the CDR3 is TGTGCCAGCAGCCCAGGGACAGGGGGGTCAGCAGATACGCAGTATTTT.

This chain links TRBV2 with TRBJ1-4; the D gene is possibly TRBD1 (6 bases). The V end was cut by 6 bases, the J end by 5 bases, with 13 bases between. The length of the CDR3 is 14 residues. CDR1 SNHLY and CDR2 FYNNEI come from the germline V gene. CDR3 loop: CASRLTGSNEKLFF. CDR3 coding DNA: TGTGCCAGCAGACTCACAGGGTCGAATGAAAAACTGTTTTTT.

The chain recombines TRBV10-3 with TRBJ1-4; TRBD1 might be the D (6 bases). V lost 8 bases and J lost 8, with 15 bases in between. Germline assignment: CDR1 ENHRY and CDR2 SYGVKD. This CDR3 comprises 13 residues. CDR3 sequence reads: CAIAPGEGEKLFF. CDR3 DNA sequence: TGTGCCATCGCCCCAGGGGAGGGAGAAAAACTGTTTTTT.

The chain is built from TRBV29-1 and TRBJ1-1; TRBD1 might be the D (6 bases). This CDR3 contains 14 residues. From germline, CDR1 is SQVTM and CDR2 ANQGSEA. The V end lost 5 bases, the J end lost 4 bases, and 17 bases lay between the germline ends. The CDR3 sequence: CSVSPHGGRTEAFF. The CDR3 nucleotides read TGCAGCGTTTCTCCTCACGGGGGCCGCACTGAAGCTTTCTTT.

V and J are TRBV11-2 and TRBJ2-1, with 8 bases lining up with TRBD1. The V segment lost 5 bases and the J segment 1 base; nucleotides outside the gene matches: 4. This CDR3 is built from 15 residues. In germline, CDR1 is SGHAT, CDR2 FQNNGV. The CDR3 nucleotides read TGTGCCAGCAGCCGACAGGGGCGGTCCTACAATGAGCAGTTCTTC. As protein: CASSRQGRSYNEQFF.

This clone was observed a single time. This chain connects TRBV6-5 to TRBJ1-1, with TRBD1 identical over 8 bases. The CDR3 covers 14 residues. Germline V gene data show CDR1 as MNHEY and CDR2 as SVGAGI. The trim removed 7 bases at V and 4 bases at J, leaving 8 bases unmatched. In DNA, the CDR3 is TGTGCCAGCACCCAGGGGGCGCGGATCACTGAAGCTTTCTTT. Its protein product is CASTQGARITEAFF.

CDR3 in amino acids: CAIKQGGAGEQYF. For the CDR3, the DNA is TGTGCCATCAAGCAAGGGGGGGCAGGGGAGCAGTACTTC. The rearrangement links TRBV28 to TRBJ2-7; a possible D gene is TRBD2 (7 bases). CDR3 length equals 13 residues. CDR1 and CDR2 (germline): MDHEN, SYDVKM. The V end lost 10 bases, the J end lost 7 bases, and 20 bases lay between the germline ends.

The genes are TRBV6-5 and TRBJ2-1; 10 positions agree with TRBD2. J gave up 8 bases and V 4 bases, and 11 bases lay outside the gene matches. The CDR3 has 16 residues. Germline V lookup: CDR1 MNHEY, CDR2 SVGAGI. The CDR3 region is CASSSPSSGRIDEQFF. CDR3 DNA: TGTGCCAGCAGTTCCCCGAGTAGCGGGAGGATCGATGAGCAGTTCTTC.

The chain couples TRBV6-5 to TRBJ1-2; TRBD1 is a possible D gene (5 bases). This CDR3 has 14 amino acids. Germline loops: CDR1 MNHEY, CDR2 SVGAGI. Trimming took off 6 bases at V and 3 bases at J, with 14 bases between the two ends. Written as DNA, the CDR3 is TGTGCCAGCAGATTGGGACGGGATTACTATGGCTACACCTTC. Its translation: CASRLGRDYYGYTF.

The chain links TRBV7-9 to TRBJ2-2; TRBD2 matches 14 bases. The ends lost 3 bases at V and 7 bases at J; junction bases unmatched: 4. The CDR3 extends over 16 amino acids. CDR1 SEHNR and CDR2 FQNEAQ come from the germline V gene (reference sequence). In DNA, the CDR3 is TGTGCCAGCAGCTTCGGGACTAGCGGGAGCAGCGGGGAGCTGTTTTTT. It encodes CASSFGTSGSSGELFF.

The CDR3: CASRRDGGYTGELFF. DNA for the CDR3: TGTGCCAGCAGGCGAGACGGGGGCTACACCGGGGAGCTGTTTTTT. This chain uses TRBV27 with TRBJ2-2; D assignment may be TRBD1 or TRBD2 (6 bases each). The CDR3 extends over 15 amino acids. V was shortened by 6 bases and J by 3 bases, with 14 bases between the two germline ends. Germline V gene lookup returns CDR1 MNHEY and CDR2 SMNVEV (reference sequence).

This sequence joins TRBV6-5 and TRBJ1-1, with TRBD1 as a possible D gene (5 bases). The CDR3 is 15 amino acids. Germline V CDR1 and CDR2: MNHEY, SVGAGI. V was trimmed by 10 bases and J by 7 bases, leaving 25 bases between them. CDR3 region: CATQRKGRLRDEAFF. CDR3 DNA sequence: TGTGCCACCCAGAGAAAGGGGCGGTTACGGGATGAAGCTTTCTTT.

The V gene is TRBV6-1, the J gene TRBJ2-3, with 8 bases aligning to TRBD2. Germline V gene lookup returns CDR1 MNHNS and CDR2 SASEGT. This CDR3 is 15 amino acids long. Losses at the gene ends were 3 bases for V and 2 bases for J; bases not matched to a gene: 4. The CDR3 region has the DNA TGTGCCAGCAGTGAGGCGGGAGGTCACACAGATACGCAGTATTTT. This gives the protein CASSEAGGHTDTQYF.

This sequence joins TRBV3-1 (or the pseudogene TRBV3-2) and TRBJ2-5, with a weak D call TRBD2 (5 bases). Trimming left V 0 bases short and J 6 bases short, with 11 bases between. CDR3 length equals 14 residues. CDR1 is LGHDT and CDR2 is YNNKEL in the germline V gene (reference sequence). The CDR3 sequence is CASSQDTGKKTQYF. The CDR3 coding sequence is TGTGCCAGCAGCCAAGATACCGGGAAAAAGACCCAGTACTTC.

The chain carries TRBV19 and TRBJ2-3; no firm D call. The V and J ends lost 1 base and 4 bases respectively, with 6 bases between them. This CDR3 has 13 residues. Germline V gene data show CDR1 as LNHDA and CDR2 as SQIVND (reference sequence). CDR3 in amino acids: CASSIGLPDTQYF. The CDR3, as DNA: TGTGCCAGTAGTATAGGGCTCCCAGATACGCAGTATTTT.

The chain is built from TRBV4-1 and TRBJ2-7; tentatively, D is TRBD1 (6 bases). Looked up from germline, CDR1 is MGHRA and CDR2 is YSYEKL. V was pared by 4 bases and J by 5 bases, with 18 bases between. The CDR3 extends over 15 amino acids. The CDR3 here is CASSPLTGRPDEQYF. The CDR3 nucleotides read TGCGCCAGCAGCCCACTGACAGGCCGCCCCGACGAGCAGTACTTC.

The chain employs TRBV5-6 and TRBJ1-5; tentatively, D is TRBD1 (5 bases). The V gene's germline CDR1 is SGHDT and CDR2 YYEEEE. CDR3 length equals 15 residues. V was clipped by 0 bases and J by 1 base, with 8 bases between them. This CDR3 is CASSLEAGSNQPQHF. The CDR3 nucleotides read TGTGCCAGCAGCTTGGAGGCAGGGAGCAATCAGCCCCAGCATTTT.

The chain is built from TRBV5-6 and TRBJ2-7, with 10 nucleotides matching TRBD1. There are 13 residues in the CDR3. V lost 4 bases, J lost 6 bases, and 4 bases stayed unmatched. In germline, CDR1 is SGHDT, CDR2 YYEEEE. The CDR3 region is CASSRDRGPEQYF. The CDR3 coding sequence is TGTGCCAGCAGCCGGGACAGGGGCCCCGAGCAGTACTTC.

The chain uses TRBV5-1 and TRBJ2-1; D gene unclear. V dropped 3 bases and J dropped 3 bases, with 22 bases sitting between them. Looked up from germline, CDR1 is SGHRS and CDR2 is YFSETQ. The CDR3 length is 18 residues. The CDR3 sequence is CASSSSGNWRSLYNEQFF. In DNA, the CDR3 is TGCGCCAGCAGCTCATCTGGTAACTGGCGGAGTCTCTACAATGAGCAGTTCTTC.

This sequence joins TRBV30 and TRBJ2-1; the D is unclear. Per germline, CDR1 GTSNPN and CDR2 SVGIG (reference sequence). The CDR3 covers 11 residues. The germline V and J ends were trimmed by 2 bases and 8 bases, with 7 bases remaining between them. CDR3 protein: CAWSPLDEQFF. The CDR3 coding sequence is TGTGCCTGGAGTCCCTTGGATGAGCAGTTCTTC.